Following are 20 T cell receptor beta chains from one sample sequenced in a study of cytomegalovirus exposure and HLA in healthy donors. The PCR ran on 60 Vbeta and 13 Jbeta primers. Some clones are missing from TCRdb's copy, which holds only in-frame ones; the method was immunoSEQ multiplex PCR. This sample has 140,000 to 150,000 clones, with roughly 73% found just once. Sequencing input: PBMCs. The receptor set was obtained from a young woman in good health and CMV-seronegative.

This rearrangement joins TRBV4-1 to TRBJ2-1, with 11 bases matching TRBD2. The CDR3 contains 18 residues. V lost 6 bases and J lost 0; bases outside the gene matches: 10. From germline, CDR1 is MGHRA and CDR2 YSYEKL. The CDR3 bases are TGCGCCAGCAGTCGGGGACTAGCGGAACTGAGCTCCTACAATGAGCAGTTCTTC. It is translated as CASSRGLAELSSYNEQFF.

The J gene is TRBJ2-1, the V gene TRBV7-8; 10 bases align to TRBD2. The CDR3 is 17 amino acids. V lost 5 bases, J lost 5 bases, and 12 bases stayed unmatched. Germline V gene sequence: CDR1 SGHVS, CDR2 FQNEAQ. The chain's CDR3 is CASSDTPGTSDDNEQFF. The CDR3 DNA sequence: TGTGCCAGCAGCGACACCCCCGGGACTAGCGATGACAATGAGCAGTTCTTC.

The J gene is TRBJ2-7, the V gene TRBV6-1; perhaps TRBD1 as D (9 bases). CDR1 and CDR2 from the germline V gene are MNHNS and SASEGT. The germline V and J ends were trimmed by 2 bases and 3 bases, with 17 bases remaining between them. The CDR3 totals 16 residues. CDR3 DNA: TGTGCCAGCAGTGAACGGGGGGGACAGGGTTACTACGAGCAGTACGTC. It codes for CASSERGGQGYYEQYV.

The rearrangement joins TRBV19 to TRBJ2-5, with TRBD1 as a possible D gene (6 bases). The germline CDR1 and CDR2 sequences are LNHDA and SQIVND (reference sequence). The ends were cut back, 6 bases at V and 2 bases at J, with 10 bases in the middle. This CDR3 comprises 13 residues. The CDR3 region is CASSRDKQETQYF. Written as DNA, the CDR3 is TGTGCCAGTAGCCGGGACAAACAAGAGACCCAGTACTTC.

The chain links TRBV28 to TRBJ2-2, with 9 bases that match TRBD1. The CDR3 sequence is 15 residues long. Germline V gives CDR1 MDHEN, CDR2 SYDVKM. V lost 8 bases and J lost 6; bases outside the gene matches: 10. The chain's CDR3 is CASQVPGQGSGELFF. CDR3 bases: TGTGCCAGCCAGGTTCCGGGACAGGGCTCCGGGGAGCTGTTTTTT.

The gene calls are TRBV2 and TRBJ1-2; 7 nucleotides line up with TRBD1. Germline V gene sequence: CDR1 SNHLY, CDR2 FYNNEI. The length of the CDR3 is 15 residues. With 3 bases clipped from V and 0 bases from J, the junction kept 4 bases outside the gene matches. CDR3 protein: CASSERTGPNYGYTF. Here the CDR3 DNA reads TGTGCCAGCAGTGAGCGGACAGGACCTAACTATGGCTACACCTTC.

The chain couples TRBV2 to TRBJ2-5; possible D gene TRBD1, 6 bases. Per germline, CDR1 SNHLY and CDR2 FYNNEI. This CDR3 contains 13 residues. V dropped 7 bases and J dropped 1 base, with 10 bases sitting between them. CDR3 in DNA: TGTGCCAGCAATACAGGGCGCCAAGAGACCCAGTACTTC. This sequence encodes CASNTGRQETQYF.

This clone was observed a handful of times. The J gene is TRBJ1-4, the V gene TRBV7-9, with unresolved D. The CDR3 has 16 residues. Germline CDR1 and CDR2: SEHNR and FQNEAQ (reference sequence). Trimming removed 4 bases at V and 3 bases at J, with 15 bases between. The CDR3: CASSSLASVSNEKLFF. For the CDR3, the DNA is TGTGCCAGCAGCTCCTTGGCTAGCGTTTCTAATGAAAAACTGTTTTTT. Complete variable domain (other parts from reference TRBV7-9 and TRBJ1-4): DTGVSQNPRHKITKRGQNVTFRCDPISEHNRLYWYRQTLGQGPEFLTYFQNEAQLEKSRLLSDRFSAERPKGSFSTLEIQRTEQGDSAMYLCASSSLASVSNEKLFFGSGTQLSVL.

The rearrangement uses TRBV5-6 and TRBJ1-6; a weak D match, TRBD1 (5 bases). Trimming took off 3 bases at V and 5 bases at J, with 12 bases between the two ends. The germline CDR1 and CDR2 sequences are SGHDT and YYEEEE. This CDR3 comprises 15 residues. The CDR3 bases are TGTGCCAGCAGCTCTTTAGACAGAAATAATTCACCCCTCCACTTT. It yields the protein CASSSLDRNNSPLHF. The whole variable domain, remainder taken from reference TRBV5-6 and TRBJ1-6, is DAGVTQSPTHLIKTRGQQVTLRCSPKSGHDTVSWYQQALGQGPQFIFQYYEEEERQRGNFPDRFSGHQFPNYSSELNVNALLLGDSALYLCASSSLDRNNSPLHFGNGTRLTVT.

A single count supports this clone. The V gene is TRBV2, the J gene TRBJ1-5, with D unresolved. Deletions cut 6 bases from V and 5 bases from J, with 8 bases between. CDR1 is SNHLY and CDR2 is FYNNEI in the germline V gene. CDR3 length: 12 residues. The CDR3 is CASRLRDQPQHF. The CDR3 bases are TGTGCCAGCAGATTGCGTGATCAGCCCCAGCATTTT.

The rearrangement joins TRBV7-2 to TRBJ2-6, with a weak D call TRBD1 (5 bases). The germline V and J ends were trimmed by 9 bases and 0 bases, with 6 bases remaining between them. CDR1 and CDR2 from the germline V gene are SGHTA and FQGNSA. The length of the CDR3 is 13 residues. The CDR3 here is CARGPSGANVLTF. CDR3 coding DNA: TGTGCCAGGGGGCCCTCTGGGGCCAACGTCCTGACTTTC.

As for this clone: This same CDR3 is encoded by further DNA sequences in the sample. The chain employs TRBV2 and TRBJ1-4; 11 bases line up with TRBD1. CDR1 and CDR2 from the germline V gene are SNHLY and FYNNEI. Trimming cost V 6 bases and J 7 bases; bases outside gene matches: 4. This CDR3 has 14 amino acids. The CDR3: CASRKGTGGEKLFF. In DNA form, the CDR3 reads TGTGCCAGCAGGAAGGGGACAGGGGGTGAAAAACTGTTTTTT.

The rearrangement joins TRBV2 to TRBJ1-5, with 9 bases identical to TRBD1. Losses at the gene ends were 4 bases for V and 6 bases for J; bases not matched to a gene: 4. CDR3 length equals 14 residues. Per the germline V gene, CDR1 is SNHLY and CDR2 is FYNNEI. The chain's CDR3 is CASSGTGESQPQHF. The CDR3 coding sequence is TGTGCCAGCAGTGGGACAGGGGAGTCTCAGCCCCAGCATTTT.

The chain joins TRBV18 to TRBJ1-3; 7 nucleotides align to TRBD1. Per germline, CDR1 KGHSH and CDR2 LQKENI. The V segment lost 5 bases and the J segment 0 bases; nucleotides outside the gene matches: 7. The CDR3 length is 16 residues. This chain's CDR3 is CASSTGQTTSGNTIYF. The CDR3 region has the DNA TGTGCCAGCTCAACGGGACAGACGACCTCTGGAAACACCATATATTTT.

The CDR3 loop reads CASSLQGGDMGPQHF. CDR3 DNA: TGCGCCAGCAGCTTACAGGGGGGGGATATGGGGCCCCAGCATTTT. The V call is TRBV5-1, the J call TRBJ1-5; TRBD1 aligns across 8 bases. Trimming at V came to 2 bases and at J to 9 bases, leaving 10 bases not matched to a gene. CDR1 SGHRS and CDR2 YFSETQ come from the germline V gene. The CDR3 covers 15 residues.

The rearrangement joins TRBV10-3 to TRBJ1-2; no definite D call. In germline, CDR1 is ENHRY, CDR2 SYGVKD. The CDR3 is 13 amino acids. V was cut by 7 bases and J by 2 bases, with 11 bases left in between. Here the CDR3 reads CAITPVENYGYTF. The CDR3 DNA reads TGTGCCATCACCCCGGTGGAGAACTATGGCTACACCTTC.

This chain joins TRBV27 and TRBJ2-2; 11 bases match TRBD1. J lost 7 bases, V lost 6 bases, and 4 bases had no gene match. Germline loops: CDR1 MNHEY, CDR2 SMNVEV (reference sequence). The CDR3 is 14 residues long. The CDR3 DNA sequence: TGTGCCAGCAGCCGGACAGGGGGCTTCGGGGAGCTGTTTTTT. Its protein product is CASSRTGGFGELFF.

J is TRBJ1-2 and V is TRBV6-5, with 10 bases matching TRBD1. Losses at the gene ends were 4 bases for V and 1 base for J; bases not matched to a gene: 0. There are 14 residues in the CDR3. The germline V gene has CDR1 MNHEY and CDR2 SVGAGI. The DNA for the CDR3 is TGTGCCAGCAGTTGGGACAGGGGTAACTATGGCTACACCTTC. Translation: CASSWDRGNYGYTF.

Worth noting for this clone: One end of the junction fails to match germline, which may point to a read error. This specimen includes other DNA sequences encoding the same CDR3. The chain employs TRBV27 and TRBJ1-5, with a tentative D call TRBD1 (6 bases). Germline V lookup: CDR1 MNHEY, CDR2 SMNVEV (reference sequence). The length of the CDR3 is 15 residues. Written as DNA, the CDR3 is TGCGCCAGCAGTTTCAGGGGATGGGGCAATCAGCCCCAGCATTTT. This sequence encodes CASSFRGWGNQPQHF.

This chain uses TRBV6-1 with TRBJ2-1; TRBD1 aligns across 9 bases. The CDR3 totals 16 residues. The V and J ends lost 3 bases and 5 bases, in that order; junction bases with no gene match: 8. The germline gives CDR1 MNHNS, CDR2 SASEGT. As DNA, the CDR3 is TGTGCCAGCAGTGATTTCAGGACAGGGGTTAACAATGAGCAGTTCTTC. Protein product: CASSDFRTGVNNEQFF.